A single sample is the source of the 21 T cell receptor beta chains below, sequenced in a study of blood T cell repertoires in COVID-19. This table comes from immunoSEQ multiplex PCR, and its TCRdb copy is limited to in-frame clones, with some not included. The sample carries roughly 300,000 clones, about 82% recorded once. The sample was peripheral blood. These receptors were collected from a woman between 50 and 59 years old with acute or convalescent COVID-19.

This chain uses TRBV19 with TRBJ1-5; 8 bases align to TRBD1. V was clipped by 5 bases and J by 0 bases; unmatched bases: 12. The germline V gene encodes CDR1 LNHDA and CDR2 SQIVND (reference sequence). The length of the CDR3 is 18 residues. The CDR3 loop is CASSLTYTGGLSNQPQHF. The DNA for the CDR3 is TGTGCCAGTAGTCTCACGTATACAGGGGGACTTAGCAATCAGCCCCAGCATTTT.

The gene calls are TRBV6-2 or TRBV6-3 and TRBJ2-3; 9 bases line up with TRBD2. Trimming at V came to 2 bases and at J to 4 bases, leaving 4 bases not matched to a gene. CDR1 and CDR2 (germline): MNHEY, SVGEGT. The CDR3 has 15 residues. The CDR3 DNA reads TGTGCCAGCAGTTACCGATGGACTAGCGCAGATACGCAGTATTTT. Amino acids: CASSYRWTSADTQYF.

J is TRBJ2-3 and V is TRBV28; TRBD2 matches 11 bases. There are 16 residues in the CDR3. Unmatched junction bases numbered 7, after V lost 3 bases and J lost 5 bases. CDR1 MDHEN and CDR2 SYDVKM come from the germline V gene. The CDR3 region has the DNA TGTGCCAGCAGTTTGCTGCTACTAGCGGGAGTAGATACGCAGTATTTT. It translates to CASSLLLLAGVDTQYF.

J is TRBJ2-7 and V is TRBV7-3; TRBD2 matches 10 bases. CDR1 and CDR2 (germline): SGHTA, FQGTGA. Trimming at V came to 5 bases and at J to 7 bases, leaving 11 bases not matched to a gene. The CDR3 covers 15 residues. The CDR3 nucleotides are TGTGCCAGCAGCCAGACCCTAGCGGGAGTGGCAGAGCAGTACTTC. The encoded protein is CASSQTLAGVAEQYF.

The chain uses TRBV28 and TRBJ1-5; 7 bases map to TRBD1. The J segment lost 8 bases and the V segment lost 4 bases, leaving 8 bases of the junction unmatched. From germline, CDR1 is MDHEN and CDR2 SYDVKM. This CDR3 spans 14 amino acids. CDR3 in amino acids: CASSSTGRLEPQHF. For the CDR3, the DNA is TGTGCCAGCAGTTCGACAGGGAGGTTGGAGCCCCAGCATTTT.

In its sample, this clone was seen once. The chain joins TRBV7-3 to TRBJ2-3; D gene ambiguous. V lost 0 bases and J lost 2, with 9 bases in between. Germline CDR1 SGHTA, CDR2 FQGTGA. The CDR3 extends over 15 amino acids. In DNA form, the CDR3 reads TGTGCCAGCAGCTTAACAGGTAGCTCCACAGATACGCAGTATTTT. Protein sequence: CASSLTGSSTDTQYF.

The chain joins TRBV5-1 to TRBJ2-7; possible D gene TRBD2, 5 bases. V was shortened by 0 bases and J by 4 bases, with 20 bases between the two germline ends. This CDR3 contains 17 residues. CDR1 is SGHRS and CDR2 is YFSETQ in the germline V gene. CDR3 nucleotide sequence: TGCGCCAGCAGCTTGGGAAGGCTCGTGGGAGATGTTTACGAGCAGTACTTC. Its protein is CASSLGRLVGDVYEQYF.

This chain uses TRBV9 with TRBJ2-7, with 12 bases that match TRBD2. The V gene's germline CDR1 is SGDLS and CDR2 YYNGEE. The CDR3 has 15 residues. J gave up 3 bases and V 3 bases, and 4 bases lay outside the gene matches. The CDR3 loop is CASSGGLAGLYEQYF. The CDR3 region has the DNA TGTGCCAGCAGCGGGGGACTAGCGGGTCTCTACGAGCAGTACTTC.

This clone came up a few times. The chain couples TRBV3-1 (or the pseudogene TRBV3-2) to TRBJ1-2, with a possible D match to TRBD1 (6 bases). The CDR3 is 15 amino acids. Germline V gene sequence: CDR1 LGHDT, CDR2 YNNKEL (reference sequence). Trimming pared 4 bases from V and 3 bases from J, leaving 15 bases between. The DNA for the CDR3 is TGTGCCAGCAGCCCGGAGTGGACAGCTCACTATGGCTACACCTTC. Its protein is CASSPEWTAHYGYTF.

The chain has TRBV27 and TRBJ1-2, with 7 bases identical to TRBD1. Unmatched junction bases numbered 6, after V lost 3 bases and J lost 2 bases. Looked up from germline, CDR1 is MNHEY and CDR2 is SMNVEV (reference sequence). The CDR3 is 15 amino acids. This CDR3 reads CASSFWTGQNYGYTF. The DNA for the CDR3 is TGTGCCAGCAGTTTTTGGACAGGACAGAACTATGGCTACACCTTC.

The V gene is TRBV27, the J gene TRBJ2-3, with 8 bases identical to TRBD2. This CDR3 comprises 15 residues. V shed 8 bases and J 1 base; nucleotides not matched to a gene: 8. CDR1 is MNHEY and CDR2 is SMNVEV in the germline V gene (reference sequence). CDR3 DNA: TGTGCCAGCGGGGCGGCGGGAGGCCGCACAGATACGCAGTATTTT. Protein sequence: CASGAAGGRTDTQYF.

The chain links TRBV5-4 to TRBJ2-1, with D possibly being TRBD2 (5 bases). Deletions cut 4 bases from V and 0 bases from J, with 14 bases between. This CDR3 is 16 amino acids long. Per the germline V gene, CDR1 is SGHNT and CDR2 is YYREEE (reference sequence). The CDR3 spells CASSPDSESSYNEQFF. The DNA for the CDR3 is TGTGCCAGCAGCCCCGATAGCGAGAGCTCCTACAATGAGCAGTTCTTC.

The genes are TRBV6-4 and TRBJ1-1, with 7 bases identical to TRBD1. The V segment lost 6 bases and the J segment 2 bases; nucleotides outside the gene matches: 3. The CDR3 sequence is 13 residues long. Germline V gives CDR1 MRHNA, CDR2 SNTAGT. CDR3 DNA sequence: TGTGCCAGCAGAAGGGACAGCAACACTGAAGCTTTCTTT. This encodes CASRRDSNTEAFF.

The chain is built from TRBV19 and TRBJ2-1; TRBD2 aligns across 9 bases. The CDR3 sequence is 15 residues long. V lost 6 bases, J lost 6 bases, and 9 bases stayed unmatched. The germline V gene encodes CDR1 LNHDA and CDR2 SQIVND (reference sequence). The CDR3 protein is CASSPPAGGSNEQFF. The CDR3 DNA follows: TGTGCCAGTAGCCCCCCAGCGGGAGGAAGCAATGAGCAGTTCTTC.

Concerning this clone itself: The same CDR3 arises from other DNA sequences in this sample as well. The chain is built from TRBV2 and TRBJ2-2; 10 bases map to TRBD1. The CDR3 spans 13 residues. The germline gives CDR1 SNHLY, CDR2 FYNNEI. V lost 4 bases and J lost 8; bases outside the gene matches: 1. The CDR3 protein is CASSGQGAGELFF. The CDR3 nucleotides read TGTGCCAGCAGTGGACAGGGGGCGGGGGAGCTGTTTTTT.

J is TRBJ2-5 and V is TRBV6-5; 7 bases are a match to TRBD2. From germline, CDR1 is MNHEY and CDR2 SVGAGI. The CDR3 totals 13 residues. The trim removed 2 bases at V and 3 bases at J, leaving 0 bases unmatched. The DNA of the CDR3 is TGTGCCAGCAGTTACCTAGCGGAAGAGACCCAGTACTTC. This codes for CASSYLAEETQYF.

The gene calls are TRBV19 and TRBJ2-4; 12 positions match TRBD2. The CDR3 extends over 20 amino acids. Germline V gene lookup returns CDR1 LNHDA and CDR2 SQIVND (reference sequence). V dropped 1 base and J dropped 0; count of bases not matched to a gene: 10. CDR3 nucleotide sequence: TGTGCCAGTAGTATAGGACCTAGCGGGAGGGCCAGCCAAGCCAAAAACATTCAGTACTTC. As protein: CASSIGPSGRASQAKNIQYF.

This rearrangement joins TRBV29-1 to TRBJ2-7; 10 positions agree with TRBD1. CDR3 length: 15 amino acids. V lost 1 base and J lost 0; bases outside the gene matches: 3. Germline-derived CDR1 and CDR2 are SQVTM and ANQGSEA. CDR3 coding DNA: TGCAGCGTTGAAGGGTGGACAGGGGGCTCCTACGAGCAGTACTTC. Its protein is CSVEGWTGGSYEQYF.

The chain is built from TRBV11-2 and TRBJ2-3, with TRBD1 matching 8 bases. The CDR3 is 13 amino acids. Germline loops: CDR1 SGHAT, CDR2 FQNNGV. Trimming took 6 bases from V and 6 from J; bases not matched to a gene: 5. The CDR3 is CASRRTGIDTQYF. The CDR3, as DNA: TGTGCCAGCAGGAGGACAGGGATCGATACGCAGTATTTT.

J is TRBJ2-7 and V is TRBV10-3; 14 nucleotides match TRBD2. The CDR3 has 17 amino acids. Trimming took 6 bases from V and 1 from J; bases not matched to a gene: 8. Germline CDR1 and CDR2: ENHRY and SYGVKD. The CDR3, as DNA: TGTGCCATCAGGGGAGGGACTAGCGGGGGAACATCCTACGAGCAGTACTTC. It codes for CAIRGGTSGGTSYEQYF.

The chain uses TRBV18 and TRBJ1-2; perhaps TRBD1 as D (6 bases). Germline V gene data show CDR1 as KGHSH and CDR2 as LQKENI. The ends were cut back, 6 bases at V and 0 bases at J, with 17 bases in the middle. This CDR3 region has 16 residues. The CDR3 protein is CASSPPTGNSNYGYTF. DNA for the CDR3: TGTGCCAGCTCCCCCCCAACAGGGAACTCTAACTATGGCTACACCTTC.